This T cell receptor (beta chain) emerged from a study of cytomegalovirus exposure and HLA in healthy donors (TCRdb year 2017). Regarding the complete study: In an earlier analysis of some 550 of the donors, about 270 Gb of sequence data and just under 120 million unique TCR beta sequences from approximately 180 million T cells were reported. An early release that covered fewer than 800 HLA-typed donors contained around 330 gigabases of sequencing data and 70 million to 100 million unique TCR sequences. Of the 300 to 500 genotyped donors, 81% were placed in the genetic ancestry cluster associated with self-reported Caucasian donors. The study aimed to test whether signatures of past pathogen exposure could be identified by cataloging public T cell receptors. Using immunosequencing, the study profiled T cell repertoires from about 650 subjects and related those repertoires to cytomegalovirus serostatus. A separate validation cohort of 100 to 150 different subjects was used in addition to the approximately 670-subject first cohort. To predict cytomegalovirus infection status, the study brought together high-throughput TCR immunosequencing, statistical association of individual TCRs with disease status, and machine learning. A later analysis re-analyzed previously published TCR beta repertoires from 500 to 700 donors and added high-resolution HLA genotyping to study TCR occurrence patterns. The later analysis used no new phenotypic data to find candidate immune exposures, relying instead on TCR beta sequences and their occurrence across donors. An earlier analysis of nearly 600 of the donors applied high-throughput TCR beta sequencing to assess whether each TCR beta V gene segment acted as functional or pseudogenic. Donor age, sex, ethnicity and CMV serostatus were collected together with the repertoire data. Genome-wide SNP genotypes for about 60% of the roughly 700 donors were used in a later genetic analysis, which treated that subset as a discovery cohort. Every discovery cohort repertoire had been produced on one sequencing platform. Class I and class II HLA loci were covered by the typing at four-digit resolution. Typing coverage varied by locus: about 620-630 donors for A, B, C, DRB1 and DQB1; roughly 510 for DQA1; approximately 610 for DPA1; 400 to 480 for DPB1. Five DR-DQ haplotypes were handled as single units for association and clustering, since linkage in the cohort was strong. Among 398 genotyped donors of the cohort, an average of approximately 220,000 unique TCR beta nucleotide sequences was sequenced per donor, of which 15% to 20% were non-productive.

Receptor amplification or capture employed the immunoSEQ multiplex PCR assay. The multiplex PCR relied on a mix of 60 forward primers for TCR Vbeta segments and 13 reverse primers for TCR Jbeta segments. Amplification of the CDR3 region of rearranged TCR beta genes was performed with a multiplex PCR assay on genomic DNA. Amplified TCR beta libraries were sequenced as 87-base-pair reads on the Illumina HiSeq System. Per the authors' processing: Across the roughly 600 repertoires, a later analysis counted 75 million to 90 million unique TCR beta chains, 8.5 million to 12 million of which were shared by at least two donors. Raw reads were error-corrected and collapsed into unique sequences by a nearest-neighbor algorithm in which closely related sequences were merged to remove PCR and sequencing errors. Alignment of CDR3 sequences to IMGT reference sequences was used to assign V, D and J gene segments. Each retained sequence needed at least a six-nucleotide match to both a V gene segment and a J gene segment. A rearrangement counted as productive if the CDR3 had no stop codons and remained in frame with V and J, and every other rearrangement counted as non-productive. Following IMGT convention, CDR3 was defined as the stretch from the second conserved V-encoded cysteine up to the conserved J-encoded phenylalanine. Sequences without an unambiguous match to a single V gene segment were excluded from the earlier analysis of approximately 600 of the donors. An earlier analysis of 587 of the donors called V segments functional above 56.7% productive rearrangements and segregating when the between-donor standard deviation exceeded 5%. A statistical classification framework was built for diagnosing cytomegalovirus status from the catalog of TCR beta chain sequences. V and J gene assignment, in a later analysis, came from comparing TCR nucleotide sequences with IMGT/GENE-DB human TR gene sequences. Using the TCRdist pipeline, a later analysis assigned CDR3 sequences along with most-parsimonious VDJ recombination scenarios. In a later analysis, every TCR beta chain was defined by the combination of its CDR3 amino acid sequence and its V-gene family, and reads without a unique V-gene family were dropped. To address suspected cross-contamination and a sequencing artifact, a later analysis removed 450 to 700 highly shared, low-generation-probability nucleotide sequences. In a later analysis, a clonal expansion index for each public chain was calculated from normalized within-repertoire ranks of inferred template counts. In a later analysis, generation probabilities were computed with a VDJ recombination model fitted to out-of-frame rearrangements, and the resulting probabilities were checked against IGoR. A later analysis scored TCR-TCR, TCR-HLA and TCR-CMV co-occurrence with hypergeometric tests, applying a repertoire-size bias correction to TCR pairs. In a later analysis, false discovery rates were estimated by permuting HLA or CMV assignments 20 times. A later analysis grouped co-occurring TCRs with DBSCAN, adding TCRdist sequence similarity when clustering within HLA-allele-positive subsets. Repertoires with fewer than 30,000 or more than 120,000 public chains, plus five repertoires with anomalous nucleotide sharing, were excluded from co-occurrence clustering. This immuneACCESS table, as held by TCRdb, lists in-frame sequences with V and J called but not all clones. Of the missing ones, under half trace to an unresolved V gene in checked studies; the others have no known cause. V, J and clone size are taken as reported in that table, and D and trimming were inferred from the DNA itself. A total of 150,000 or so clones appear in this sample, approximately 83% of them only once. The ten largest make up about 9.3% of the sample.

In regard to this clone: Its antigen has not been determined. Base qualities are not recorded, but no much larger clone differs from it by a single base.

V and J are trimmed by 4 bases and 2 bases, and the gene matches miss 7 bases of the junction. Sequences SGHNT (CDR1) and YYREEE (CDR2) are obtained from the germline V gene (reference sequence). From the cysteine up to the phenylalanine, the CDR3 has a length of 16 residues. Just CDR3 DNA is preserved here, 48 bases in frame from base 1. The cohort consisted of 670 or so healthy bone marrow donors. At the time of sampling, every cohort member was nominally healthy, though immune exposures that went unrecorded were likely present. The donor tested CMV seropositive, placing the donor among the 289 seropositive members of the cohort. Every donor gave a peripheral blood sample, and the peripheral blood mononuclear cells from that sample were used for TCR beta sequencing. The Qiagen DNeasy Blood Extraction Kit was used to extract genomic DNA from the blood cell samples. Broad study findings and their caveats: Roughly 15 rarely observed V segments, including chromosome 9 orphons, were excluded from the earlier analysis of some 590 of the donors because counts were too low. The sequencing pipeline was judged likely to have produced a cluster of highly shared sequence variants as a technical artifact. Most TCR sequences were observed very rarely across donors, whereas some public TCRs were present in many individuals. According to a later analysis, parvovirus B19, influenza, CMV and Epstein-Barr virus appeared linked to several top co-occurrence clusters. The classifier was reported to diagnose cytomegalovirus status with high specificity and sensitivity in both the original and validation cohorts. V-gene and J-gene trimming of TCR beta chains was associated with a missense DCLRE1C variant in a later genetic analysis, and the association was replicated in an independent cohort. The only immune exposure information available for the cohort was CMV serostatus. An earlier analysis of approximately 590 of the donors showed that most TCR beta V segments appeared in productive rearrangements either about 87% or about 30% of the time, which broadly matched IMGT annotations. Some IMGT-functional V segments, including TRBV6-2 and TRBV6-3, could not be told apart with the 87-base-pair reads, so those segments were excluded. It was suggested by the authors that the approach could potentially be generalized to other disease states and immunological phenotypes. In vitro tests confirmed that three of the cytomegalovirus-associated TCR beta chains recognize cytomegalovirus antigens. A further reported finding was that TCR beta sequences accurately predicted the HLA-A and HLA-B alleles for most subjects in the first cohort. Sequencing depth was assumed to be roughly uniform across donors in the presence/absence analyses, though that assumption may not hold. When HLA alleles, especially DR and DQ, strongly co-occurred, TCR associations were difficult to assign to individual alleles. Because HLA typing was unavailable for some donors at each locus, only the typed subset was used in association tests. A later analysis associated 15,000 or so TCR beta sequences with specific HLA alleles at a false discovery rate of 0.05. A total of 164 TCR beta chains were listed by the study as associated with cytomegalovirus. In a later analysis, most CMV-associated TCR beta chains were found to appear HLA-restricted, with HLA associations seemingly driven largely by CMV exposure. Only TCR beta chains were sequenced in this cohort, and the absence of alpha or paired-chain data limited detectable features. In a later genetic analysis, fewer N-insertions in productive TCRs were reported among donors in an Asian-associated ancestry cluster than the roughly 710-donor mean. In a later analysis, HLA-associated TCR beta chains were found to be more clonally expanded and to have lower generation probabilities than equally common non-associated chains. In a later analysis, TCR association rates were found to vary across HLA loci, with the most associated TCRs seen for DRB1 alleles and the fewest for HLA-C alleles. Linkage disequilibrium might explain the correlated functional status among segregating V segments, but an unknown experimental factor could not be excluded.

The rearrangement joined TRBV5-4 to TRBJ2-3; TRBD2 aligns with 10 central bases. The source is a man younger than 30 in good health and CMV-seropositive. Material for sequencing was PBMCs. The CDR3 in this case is CASSMKGLAATDTQYF. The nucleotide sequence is TGTGCCAGCAGCATGAAAGGACTAGCGGCCACAGATACGCAGTATTTT.